Sequencing of this TCR beta chain was carried out in a study of blood T cells in healthy people across ages. Then a second PCR, running roughly 7 to 11 cycles, was carried out with a sample-barcoded 5' primer and a J-beta primer mix. TCRdb re-analysed the 5' RACE reads in MiXCR, keeping a single row per CDR3 protein. This table has 1 million to 1.2 million distinct CDR3 sequences, 35% to 40% appearing once. Germline lookup yields CDR1 DFQATT and CDR2 SNEGSKA (reference sequence). V dropped 4 bases and J dropped 10 bases, with 17 bases sitting between them. The length of the CDR3 is 14 residues. The gene calls are TRBV20-1 and TRBJ1-6; D unclear. Sequenced sample: blood. This sequence was found in a man aged 18 to 35 in good health. In DNA form, the CDR3 reads TGCAGTGCTAAAGTGAGAGAGTCTGGATCACCCCTCCACTTT. This sequence encodes CSAKVRESGSPLHF.